Listed below are T cell receptor beta chains from one sample, sequenced in a study of Ad26.COV2.S vaccination and SARS-CoV-2 variants. The data were produced by immunoSEQ multiplex PCR, yet TCRdb's version contains in-frame clones alone and is incomplete. Here the sample spans 450,000 to 550,000 clones, roughly 87% being singletons. Sequenced material: peripheral blood, taken in a trial of Ad26.COV2.S vaccine versus placebo. These receptors came from a person between 18 and 60 years old who received the Ad26.COV2.S COVID-19 vaccine or a placebo. The CDR3 runs from the conserved cysteine through the conserved F or W. The order of the fields is V gene, clone size, J gene, D gene, CDR3 DNA, CDR3 protein. The D gene is left open where the match is weak. Part of the rows lack a size; the others show once, few, many or a class for expanded clones.

v_call: TRBV7-2; clone_size: NA; j_call: TRBJ1-1; d_call: NA; cdr3_nt: TGTGCCAGCAGCCTAAGTTCTGGGGCCGGGGGCACTGAAGCTTTCTTT; cdr3_aa: CASSLSSGAGGTEAFF
v_call: TRBV24-1; clone_size: NA; j_call: TRBJ2-3; d_call: TRBD1; cdr3_nt: TGTGCCACCAGTGATCGGGGAGGGACAGGGGCAACAGATACGCAGTATTTT; cdr3_aa: CATSDRGGTGATDTQYF
v_call: TRBV6-4; clone_size: NA; j_call: TRBJ2-3; d_call: TRBD1; cdr3_nt: TGTGCCAGCAAAAGACAGGGGTCAGATACGCAGTATTTT; cdr3_aa: CASKRQGSDTQYF
v_call: TRBV7-9; clone_size: NA; j_call: TRBJ1-2; d_call: NA; cdr3_nt: TGTGCCAGCAGTCACTTTCCCCAGACAGGCATCGGGGCTAACTATGGCTACACCTTC; cdr3_aa: CASSHFPQTGIGANYGYTF
v_call: TRBV30; clone_size: NA; j_call: TRBJ1-6; d_call: NA; cdr3_nt: TGTGCCTGGAGTGGGTCATATAATTCACCCCTCCACTTT; cdr3_aa: CAWSGSYNSPLHF
v_call: TRBV24-1; clone_size: NA; j_call: TRBJ1-5; d_call: TRBD1; cdr3_nt: TGTGCCACCAGTGATTCGACAGGGGGCAATCAGCCCCAGCATTTT; cdr3_aa: CATSDSTGGNQPQHF
v_call: TRBV9; clone_size: NA; j_call: TRBJ1-2; d_call: NA; cdr3_nt: TGTGCCAGCAGCGTAGATTCAGTCTCCTTCTATGGCTACACCTTC; cdr3_aa: CASSVDSVSFYGYTF
v_call: TRBV28; clone_size: NA; j_call: TRBJ2-3; d_call: TRBD2; cdr3_nt: TGTGCCAGCAGCCGAAGCGGGGGGGCTGTTACGCAGTATTTT; cdr3_aa: CASSRSGGAVTQYF
v_call: TRBV19; clone_size: once; j_call: TRBJ2-1; d_call: TRBD2; cdr3_nt: TGTGCCAGTAGTATCTATGCGGGGGGGACCTACAATGAGCAGTTCTTC; cdr3_aa: CASSIYAGGTYNEQFF
v_call: TRBV28; clone_size: NA; j_call: TRBJ1-4; d_call: NA; cdr3_nt: TGTGCCAGCAGGAACCCAGGGGCAACTAATGAAAAACTGTTTTTT; cdr3_aa: CASRNPGATNEKLFF
v_call: TRBV28; clone_size: NA; j_call: TRBJ2-1; d_call: NA; cdr3_nt: TGTGCCAGCAGTTTATTAGGCAATGAGCAGTTCTTC; cdr3_aa: CASSLLGNEQFF
v_call: TRBV19; clone_size: NA; j_call: TRBJ1-1; d_call: NA; cdr3_nt: TGTGCCAGTAGCCGTGCCCGGGGGAGGAACACTGAAGCTTTCTTT; cdr3_aa: CASSRARGRNTEAFF
v_call: TRBV5-4; clone_size: NA; j_call: TRBJ1-2; d_call: NA; cdr3_nt: TGTGCCAGCAGCTGGGACCTATCTGGCTACACCTTC; cdr3_aa: CASSWDLSGYTF
v_call: TRBV5-1; clone_size: NA; j_call: TRBJ2-2; d_call: NA; cdr3_nt: TGCGCCAGCAGCTTTAGGGACGCCGGGGAGCTGTTTTTT; cdr3_aa: CASSFRDAGELFF
v_call: TRBV6-2/TRBV6-3; clone_size: NA; j_call: TRBJ2-5; d_call: NA; cdr3_nt: TGTGCCAGCAGTCTAACTCAAGAGACCCAGTACTTC; cdr3_aa: CASSLTQETQYF
v_call: TRBV7-3; clone_size: NA; j_call: TRBJ2-1; d_call: TRBD2; cdr3_nt: TGTGCCAGCAGCCACAGACTAGCGGGGGGCAATGAGCAGTTCTTC; cdr3_aa: CASSHRLAGGNEQFF
v_call: TRBV5-1; clone_size: NA; j_call: TRBJ1-2; d_call: NA; cdr3_nt: TGCGCCAGCAGCTTGGAACGGGCCTATGGCTACACCTTC; cdr3_aa: CASSLERAYGYTF
v_call: TRBV29-1; clone_size: NA; j_call: TRBJ1-2; d_call: NA; cdr3_nt: TGCAGCGTTGGGTCCCACACCTTC; cdr3_aa: CSVGSHTF
v_call: TRBV6-6; clone_size: NA; j_call: TRBJ1-2; d_call: TRBD1; cdr3_nt: TGTGCCAGCAGCCGTCGGGACAGGGGGAACTATGGCTACACCTTC; cdr3_aa: CASSRRDRGNYGYTF
v_call: TRBV7-2; clone_size: NA; j_call: TRBJ2-1; d_call: TRBD2; cdr3_nt: TGTGCCAGCAGCCCCCACGGGACTAGCGCCACCTACAATGAGCAGTTCTTC; cdr3_aa: CASSPHGTSATYNEQFF
v_call: TRBV7-8; clone_size: NA; j_call: TRBJ1-4; d_call: TRBD1; cdr3_nt: TGTGCCAGCAGCCCGAGGTATCCGGGACAGGGGGCGTCTAATGAAAAACTGTTTTTT; cdr3_aa: CASSPRYPGQGASNEKLFF
v_call: TRBV25-1; clone_size: NA; j_call: TRBJ1-4; d_call: NA; cdr3_nt: TGTGCCAGCAGTCCTCCGGACAGTGGAAATGAAAAACTGTTTTTT; cdr3_aa: CASSPPDSGNEKLFF
v_call: TRBV2; clone_size: NA; j_call: TRBJ1-2; d_call: NA; cdr3_nt: TGTGCCAGCAGTGCGGTGGGGACTCGGGGCTACACCTTC; cdr3_aa: CASSAVGTRGYTF
v_call: TRBV19; clone_size: once; j_call: TRBJ1-1; d_call: NA; cdr3_nt: TGTGCCAGTAGTCTCGTGGGAGAACCGATGAACACTGAAGCTTTCTTT; cdr3_aa: CASSLVGEPMNTEAFF
v_call: TRBV19; clone_size: once; j_call: TRBJ2-3; d_call: NA; cdr3_nt: TGTGCCAGTAGTATAGAAGCTCTAGCCCGCCGCCCAGATACGCAGTATTTT; cdr3_aa: CASSIEALARRPDTQYF
v_call: TRBV10-2; clone_size: NA; j_call: TRBJ2-2; d_call: NA; cdr3_nt: TGCGCCAGCAGTGAGTCGATCGTCGGGCTCAAGCGCCCCGGGGAGCTGTTTTTT; cdr3_aa: CASSESIVGLKRPGELFF
v_call: TRBV5-4; clone_size: NA; j_call: TRBJ2-1; d_call: NA; cdr3_nt: TGTGCCAGCAGCTTGTGGGGTTATGAGCAGTTCTTC; cdr3_aa: CASSLWGYEQFF
v_call: TRBV4-2; clone_size: NA; j_call: TRBJ2-7; d_call: NA; cdr3_nt: TGTGCCAGCAGCCAAGATATCGGCTACGAGCAGTACTTC; cdr3_aa: CASSQDIGYEQYF
v_call: TRBV6-5; clone_size: NA; j_call: TRBJ1-1; d_call: NA; cdr3_nt: TGTGCCAGCAGCTCGTCGATGAACACTGAAGCTTTCTTT; cdr3_aa: CASSSSMNTEAFF
v_call: TRBV6-1; clone_size: NA; j_call: TRBJ1-4; d_call: NA; cdr3_nt: TGTGCCAGCAGTGAATACCCCGCACAGGCGGGGGAAAAACTGTTTTTT; cdr3_aa: CASSEYPAQAGEKLFF
v_call: TRBV29-1; clone_size: NA; j_call: TRBJ2-1; d_call: TRBD2; cdr3_nt: TGCAGCGTCCGGACTAGCGTTTACAATGAGCAGTTCTTC; cdr3_aa: CSVRTSVYNEQFF
v_call: TRBV3-1/TRBV3-2; clone_size: NA; j_call: TRBJ2-5; d_call: TRBD2; cdr3_nt: TGTGCCAGCAGCCAAAAGGATTGGGGGACTAGTCACTTC; cdr3_aa: CASSQKDWGTSHF
v_call: TRBV14; clone_size: NA; j_call: TRBJ1-2; d_call: TRBD1; cdr3_nt: TGTGCCAGCAGCCAAGATTCTTGGACAGGCTTCTTGAATGGCTACACCTTC; cdr3_aa: CASSQDSWTGFLNGYTF
v_call: TRBV18; clone_size: NA; j_call: TRBJ2-3; d_call: TRBD2; cdr3_nt: TGTGCCAGCTCACGAAAACCGGGACTAGCGGGGGCGAGTACAGATACGCAGTATTTT; cdr3_aa: CASSRKPGLAGASTDTQYF
v_call: TRBV12-3/TRBV12-4; clone_size: NA; j_call: TRBJ2-7; d_call: NA; cdr3_nt: TGTGCCAGCAGTTTTTCGAAAAGCAGAGTTCAGTACTTC; cdr3_aa: CASSFSKSRVQYF
v_call: TRBV29-1; clone_size: NA; j_call: TRBJ2-5; d_call: TRBD2; cdr3_nt: TGCAGCGCCCGGGAGGACCCGGGGGGGACCCAGTACTTC; cdr3_aa: CSAREDPGGTQYF
v_call: TRBV3-1/TRBV3-2; clone_size: NA; j_call: TRBJ2-7; d_call: TRBD1; cdr3_nt: TGTGCCAGCAGCCAATTATGGACAGGCGCATACGAGCAGTACTTC; cdr3_aa: CASSQLWTGAYEQYF
v_call: TRBV5-1; clone_size: NA; j_call: TRBJ2-7; d_call: TRBD1; cdr3_nt: TGCGCCAGCAGTTACTACGGACAGGGCGACGAGCAGTACTTC; cdr3_aa: CASSYYGQGDEQYF
v_call: TRBV11-3; clone_size: NA; j_call: TRBJ2-5; d_call: NA; cdr3_nt: TGTGCCAGCAGCTCCGGACTGGACCGAGAGACCCAGTACTTC; cdr3_aa: CASSSGLDRETQYF
v_call: TRBV6-1; clone_size: NA; j_call: TRBJ1-2; d_call: NA; cdr3_nt: TGTGCCAGCAGTGAATGGATCAACTATGGCTACACCTTC; cdr3_aa: CASSEWINYGYTF